The clone carrying this T cell receptor beta chain has a handful of counts. Its antigen remains unidentified. The data stem from a study of Graves' ophthalmopathy and Graves' hyperthyroidism. Hyperthyroidism patients, all newly diagnosed, had under 2 months' duration and ages of 18 to 65. Patients were excluded if they had other autoimmune diseases or uncontrolled infections, and likewise if pregnancy or lactation applied. The study's findings and limits: The majority of expanded thyroid clonotypes above 0.001 frequency also occurred in blood. Researchers report that a 13-signature model separated ophthalmopathy from stable hyperthyroidism, posting about 88% sensitivity and about 80% specificity.

Trimming removed 1 base at V and 4 bases at J, with 13 bases between. The CDR3 consists of 15 residues. Germline V gene sequence: CDR1 LNHNV, CDR2 YYDKDF (reference sequence). Transcripts of RNA were the source for amplifying TCR beta CDR3 regions. An opening RT-PCR round employed HTBI primers and preceded a second-round multiplex PCR. TCRdb ran MiXCR on the multiplex PCR reads and lists one entry per CDR3 protein. In the table there are around 1.1 million distinct CDR3 sequences, roughly 35% of which are singletons. This receptor was obtained from an adult man with Graves' hyperthyroidism. The chain couples TRBV15 to TRBJ1-1, with a weak D call TRBD1 (5 bases). Sequencing was carried out using peripheral blood or thyroid tissue (not recorded which). The CDR3 loop is CATSRVRGAGTEAFF. For the CDR3, the DNA is TGTGCCACCAGCAGAGTTAGAGGGGCGGGCACTGAAGCTTTCTTT. Variable domain in full (rest from reference TRBV15 and TRBJ1-1): DAMVIQNPRYQVTQFGKPVTLSCSQTLNHNVMYWYQQKSSQAPKLLFHYYDKDFNNEADTPDNFQSRRPNTSFCFLDIRSPGLGDTAMYLCATSRVRGAGTEAFFGQGTRLTVV.